The 20 T cell receptor beta chains below come from one sample, sequenced in a study of CD8 T cells in Susac syndrome. A quantity of about 0.5 to 1 ug RNA underwent reverse transcription using random hexamers. TCRdb re-analysed the immunoSEQ multiplex PCR reads in MiXCR, keeping a single row per CDR3 protein. The sample lists 130,000 to 150,000 distinct CDR3 sequences, 94% occurring once. Input material: CD4+ T cells from PBMCs. Every receptor here comes from a human donor in good health.

The rearrangement uses TRBV24-1 and TRBJ2-1; either TRBD1 or TRBD2 may fit D (5 bases each). The CDR3 runs 14 residues. The germline gives CDR1 KGHDR, CDR2 SFDVKD. The V gene lost 2 bases and the J gene lost 8 bases, with 12 bases spanning the gap. CDR3 amino acids: CATSDSGRGYEQFF. CDR3 nucleotides: TGTGCCACCAGTGATTCGGGAAGGGGCTATGAGCAGTTCTTC.

The chain uses TRBV7-9 and TRBJ2-6; TRBD2 might be the D (7 bases). Trimming took 4 bases from V and 4 from J, leaving 11 bases between them. Germline lookup yields CDR1 SEHNR and CDR2 FQNEAQ (reference sequence). This CDR3 comprises 15 residues. CDR3 nucleotides: TGTGCCAGCAGCTGGGGGGGCTCCGGGGCCAACGTCCTGACTTTC. It codes for CASSWGGSGANVLTF.

This clonotype was counted a single time. The V gene is TRBV3-1, the J gene TRBJ2-3; no firm D call. This CDR3 contains 14 residues. Germline V gene data show CDR1 as LGHDT and CDR2 as YNNKEL (reference sequence). Between the trimmed V and J ends, which lost 1 base and 7 bases, there was a span of 12 bases. CDR3: CASSQASLGNTQYF. CDR3 DNA sequence: TGTGCCAGCAGCCAAGCAAGCCTAGGTAATACGCAGTATTTT.

The chain has TRBV7-9 and TRBJ1-1, with D unresolved. Deletions cut 1 base from V and 1 base from J, with 7 bases between. The CDR3 covers 14 residues. Germline-derived CDR1 and CDR2 are SEHNR and FQNEAQ (reference sequence). This CDR3 reads CASSLEGANTEAFF. Here the CDR3 DNA reads TGTGCCAGCAGCTTAGAGGGAGCGAACACTGAAGCTTTCTTT.

This chain uses TRBV7-9 with TRBJ2-7, with a weak D call TRBD2 (5 bases). V was trimmed by 5 bases and J by 2 bases, leaving 7 bases between them. Germline assignment: CDR1 SEHNR and CDR2 FQNEAQ (reference sequence). The CDR3 has 12 residues. The CDR3 loop is CASSRGTYEQYF. The CDR3 nucleotides read TGTGCCAGCAGCCGAGGGACCTACGAGCAGTACTTC.

The rearrangement uses TRBV6-1 and TRBJ2-5; 13 bases align to TRBD2. With V trimmed by 4 bases and J by 1 base, 6 bases remained unmatched. The germline V gene has CDR1 MNHNS and CDR2 SASEGT. There are 17 residues in the CDR3. CDR3 nucleotide sequence: TGTGCCAGCAGTGGGGGACTAGCGGGAAGCAGCCAAGAGACCCAGTACTTC. It encodes CASSGGLAGSSQETQYF.

V gene TRBV15 combines with J gene TRBJ2-7, with 7 bases that match TRBD2. J lost 2 bases, V lost 3 bases, and 4 bases had no gene match. The germline gives CDR1 LNHNV, CDR2 YYDKDF (reference sequence). The CDR3 contains 14 residues. The CDR3 DNA sequence: TGTGCCACCAGCAGCCAGCGGGGAACCTACGAGCAGTACTTC. Protein sequence: CATSSQRGTYEQYF. The whole variable domain, remainder taken from reference TRBV15 and TRBJ2-7, is DAMVIQNPRYQVTQFGKPVTLSCSQTLNHNVMYWYQQKSSQAPKLLFHYYDKDFNNEADTPDNFQSRRPNTSFCFLDIRSPGLGDTAMYLCATSSQRGTYEQYFGPGTRLTVT.

This chain links TRBV19 with TRBJ2-7, with 7 bases matching TRBD1. Germline CDR1 reads LNHDA; CDR2 reads SQIVND (reference sequence). Trimming at V came to 7 bases and at J to 3 bases, leaving 9 bases not matched to a gene. The CDR3 spans 14 residues. CDR3 loop: CASTPKGQIYEQYF. CDR3 sequence (DNA): TGTGCCAGTACGCCAAAGGGACAGATCTACGAGCAGTACTTC.

The V gene is TRBV14, the J gene TRBJ2-1, with a possible D match to TRBD2 (6 bases). The ends were cut back, 0 bases at V and 0 bases at J, with 15 bases in the middle. CDR1 is SGHDN, CDR2 FVKESK, per germline. The CDR3 runs to 18 residues. CDR3 region: CASSQESWGRSSYNEQFF. CDR3 DNA sequence: TGTGCCAGCAGCCAAGAAAGTTGGGGGAGGAGCTCCTACAATGAGCAGTTCTTC.

V is TRBV2 and J is TRBJ2-7, with D maybe TRBD1 (5 bases). The germline V gene encodes CDR1 SNHLY and CDR2 FYNNEI. This CDR3 has 13 residues. V was trimmed by 7 bases and J by 2 bases, leaving 12 bases between them. CDR3 loop: CASNRRGTYEQYF. CDR3 DNA sequence: TGTGCCAGCAATCGTAGGGGAACCTACGAGCAGTACTTC.

The V gene is TRBV5-5, the J gene TRBJ2-2; 8 bases match TRBD2. The CDR3 length is 15 residues. V dropped 3 bases and J dropped 3; count of bases not matched to a gene: 4. Germline assignment: CDR1 SGHKS and CDR2 YYEKEE (reference sequence). The CDR3 sequence is CASSSLAGDTGELFF. The CDR3 DNA reads TGTGCCAGCAGCTCGCTAGCGGGTGACACCGGGGAGCTGTTTTTT. Full variable domain (rest looked up from reference TRBV5-5 and TRBJ2-2): DAGVTQSPTHLIKTRGQQVTLRCSPISGHKSVSWYQQVLGQGPQFIFQYYEKEERGRGNFPDRFSARQFPNYSSELNVNALLLGDSALYLCASSSLAGDTGELFFGEGSRLTVL.

The gene calls are TRBV19 and TRBJ1-1; D may be TRBD1 (6 bases). The V gene's germline CDR1 is LNHDA and CDR2 SQIVND (reference sequence). There are 17 residues in the CDR3. Deletions cut 8 bases from V and 0 bases from J, with 22 bases between. The CDR3 DNA reads as TGTGCCAGTGGGGGCGGGACCACTCGGGGGATGAACACTGAAGCTTTCTTT. This sequence encodes CASGGGTTRGMNTEAFF.

V usage is TRBV7-2 and J usage is TRBJ2-1, with 10 bases matching TRBD2. CDR3 length: 15 residues. V was clipped by 3 bases and J by 6 bases; unmatched bases: 5. In germline, CDR1 is SGHTA, CDR2 FQGNSA. The CDR3 here is CASSFGTSDLNEQFF. The CDR3 DNA reads TGTGCCAGCAGCTTTGGGACTAGCGACCTCAATGAGCAGTTCTTC.

The V call is TRBV18, the J call TRBJ1-2; D uncertain. CDR1 KGHSH and CDR2 LQKENI come from the germline V gene. The CDR3 totals 14 residues. Deletions cut 2 bases from V and 5 bases from J, with 12 bases between. The CDR3 coding sequence is TGTGCCAGCTCACCAGATGGGATAGGATATGGCTACACCTTC. Translated, it gives CASSPDGIGYGYTF.

The J gene is TRBJ2-1, the V gene TRBV14; D call uncertain. Looked up from germline, CDR1 is SGHDN and CDR2 is FVKESK. The CDR3 spans 12 residues. The V end lost 0 bases, the J end lost 10 bases, and 7 bases lay between the germline ends. The CDR3 sequence is CASSQEWGEQFF. CDR3 bases: TGTGCCAGCAGCCAAGAATGGGGAGAGCAGTTCTTC.

The chain recombines TRBV2 with TRBJ2-5; D is unresolved. The CDR3 extends over 14 amino acids. The germline gives CDR1 SNHLY, CDR2 FYNNEI. Trimming took 0 bases from V and 0 from J, leaving 5 bases between them. CDR3 sequence: CASSEARNQETQYF. The CDR3 DNA follows: TGTGCCAGCAGTGAAGCGAGGAACCAAGAGACCCAGTACTTC. Variable domain in full (rest from reference TRBV2 and TRBJ2-5): EPEVTQTPSHQVTQMGQEVILRCVPISNHLYFYWYRQILGQKVEFLVSFYNNEISEKSEIFDDQFSVERPDGSNFTLKIRSTKLEDSAMYFCASSEARNQETQYFGPGTRLLVL.

The chain employs TRBV3-1 and TRBJ1-1; no definite D call. V lost 10 bases to trimming and J lost 0 bases, with 15 bases between them. CDR1 and CDR2 (germline): LGHDT, YNNKEL (reference sequence). The CDR3 is 14 amino acids. The CDR3 loop reads CATRRNILNTEAFF. The CDR3 DNA follows: TGTGCCACACGACGGAACATCTTGAACACTGAAGCTTTCTTT.

The CDR3 DNA sequence: TGTGCCAGCAGCTCCACAGGGGCGGATGGCTACACCTTC. This encodes CASSSTGADGYTF. The J gene is TRBJ1-2, the V gene TRBV7-2, with 7 bases aligning to TRBD1. Germline values: CDR1 SGHTA, CDR2 FQGNSA. V lost 4 bases to trimming and J lost 6 bases; unmatched junction nucleotides: 5. The CDR3 spans 13 residues.

The chain carries TRBV7-6 and TRBJ1-1, with D unclear. With 9 bases removed from V and 1 base from J, the gap between germline ends came to 12 bases. Germline V gene data show CDR1 as SGHVS and CDR2 as FNYEAQ. This CDR3 is 13 amino acids long. CDR3 in amino acids: CASASRWNTEAFF. CDR3 bases: TGTGCCAGTGCATCAAGATGGAACACTGAAGCTTTCTTT.

CDR3 in amino acids: CASSLGAAFYNEQFF. CDR3 nucleotide sequence: TGTGCCAGCAGCTTGGGTGCGGCCTTTTACAATGAGCAGTTCTTC. The chain links TRBV5-4 to TRBJ2-1, with D unresolved. The CDR3 has 15 residues. Trimming cost V 0 bases and J 4 bases, with 11 bases left between them. CDR1 is SGHNT, CDR2 YYREEE, per germline (reference sequence).